This T cell receptor (beta chain) comes out of a study of human T cells and chemical hapten exposure. Study-wide results and caveats: Counts of expanded TCRs at PT1 were positively correlated with patch test score.

TCRdb processed the RACE reads anew with MiXCR; each CDR3 protein has one entry. The sample includes 52,000 or so distinct CDR3 sequences, roughly 10% of them seen just once. Germline V gives CDR1 SEHNR, CDR2 FQNEAQ (reference sequence). V was trimmed by 5 bases and J by 3 bases, leaving 13 bases between them. CDR3 size: 15 residues. Noted time point: pre-sensitization, week 0. Treatment of the sample: therapeutic diphenylcyclopropenone sensitization with weekly scalp DPC. Investigators collected blood before applying each patch test. The table lists this clonotype with many counts. Its antigen is as yet unknown.

This chain uses TRBV7-9 with TRBJ2-2, with D uncertain. The sequences come from whole blood, collected in connection with sensitization to the hapten diphenylcyclopropenone (DPC). The TCR was taken from a man aged 35 to 55 with alopecia areata. Some clones in this sample may be carry-over from other donors' samples. CDR3 nucleotides: TGTGCCAGCAGCCAGTCCGACTGGGACACCGGGGAGCTGTTTTTT. Its translation is CASSQSDWDTGELFF.